The T cell receptor beta chain described here comes from a study of cytomegalovirus exposure and HLA in healthy donors. Primers for the PCR totalled 60 Vbeta and 13 Jbeta. Repertoires were generated with immunoSEQ multiplex PCR, while TCRdb's copy carries only in-frame clones and drops some. The sample contains about 180,000 clones, 70% to 85% of which appear only once. Donors showed nominal health when sampled, although they likely had unrecorded immune exposures. This clone was seen once. J gave up 7 bases and V 6 bases, and 5 bases lay outside the gene matches. CDR3 length: 15 amino acids. Germline CDR1 MNHEY, CDR2 SVGAGI.

This TCR was recovered from a man younger than 35 in good health and CMV-seronegative. The sequencing input was PBMCs. The V and J genes are TRBV6-5 and TRBJ2-1; 14 bases map to TRBD2. The CDR3 is CASRPTSGRENEQFF. The CDR3 coding sequence is TGTGCCAGCAGACCGACTAGCGGGAGGGAGAATGAGCAGTTCTTC.